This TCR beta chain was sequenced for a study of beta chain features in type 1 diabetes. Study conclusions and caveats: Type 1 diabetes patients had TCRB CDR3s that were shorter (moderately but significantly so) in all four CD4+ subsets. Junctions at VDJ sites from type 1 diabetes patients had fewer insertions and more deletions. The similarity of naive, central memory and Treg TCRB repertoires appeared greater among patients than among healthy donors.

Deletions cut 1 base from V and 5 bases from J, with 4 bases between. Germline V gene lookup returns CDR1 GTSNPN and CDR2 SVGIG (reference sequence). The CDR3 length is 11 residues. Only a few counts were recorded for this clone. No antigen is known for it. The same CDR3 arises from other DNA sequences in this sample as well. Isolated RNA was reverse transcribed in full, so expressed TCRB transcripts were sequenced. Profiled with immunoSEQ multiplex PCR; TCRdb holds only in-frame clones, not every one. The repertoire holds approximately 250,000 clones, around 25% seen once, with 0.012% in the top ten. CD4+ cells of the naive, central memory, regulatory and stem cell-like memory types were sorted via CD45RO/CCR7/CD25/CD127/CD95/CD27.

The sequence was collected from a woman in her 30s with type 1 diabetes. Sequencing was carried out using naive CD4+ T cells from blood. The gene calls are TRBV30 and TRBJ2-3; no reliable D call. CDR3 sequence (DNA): TGTGCCTGGAGTGGAGGAGATACGCAGTATTTT. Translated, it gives CAWSGGDTQYF.